A selection of T cell receptor beta chains follows, all from one sample in a study of blood T cell repertoires in COVID-19. Assay: immunoSEQ multiplex PCR; the TCRdb copy retains only in-frame clones and omits some. The sample records 290,000 or so clones, 75% to 95% being singletons. Sequences were obtained from PBMCs or T cells enriched from blood (not recorded which). These receptors originate from a woman in her thirties who had recovered from COVID-19. The CDR3 runs from the conserved cysteine through the conserved F or W. D genes are given only for firm matches. The size of a clone is reported for some rows only, either as once, few or many, or as a class for expanded clones.

- | TRBJ1-5 | TRBV6-4 | - | CASSQGLNQPQHF | TGTGCCAGCAGTCAGGGTCTGAATCAGCCCCAGCATTTT
- | TRBJ2-7 | TRBV4-1 | TRBD2 | CASSPTSGEAYEQYF | TGCGCCAGCAGCCCGACTAGCGGGGAAGCCTACGAGCAGTACTTC
- | TRBJ2-2 | TRBV5-1 | TRBD2 | CASSQRTSRTGELFF | TGCGCCAGCAGCCAGAGGACTAGCAGAACCGGGGAGCTGTTTTTT
- | TRBJ2-3 | TRBV5-5 | - | CASSLALGADTQYF | TGTGCCAGCAGCTTGGCACTAGGCGCAGATACGCAGTATTTT
- | TRBJ2-7 | TRBV28 | TRBD1 | CASNTGTGLAYEQYF | TGTGCCAGCAATACAGGGACAGGGTTGGCTTACGAGCAGTACTTC
- | TRBJ2-4 | TRBV10-3 | - | CAISDPRVAKNIQYF | TGTGCCATCAGTGACCCGAGGGTAGCCAAAAACATTCAGTACTTC
- | TRBJ2-7 | TRBV4-3 | TRBD1 | CASSQVDRGTVSYEQYF | TGCGCCAGCAGCCAAGTCGACAGGGGGACGGTCTCCTACGAGCAGTACTTC
once | TRBJ2-5 | TRBV9 | - | CASSALVTSRQETQYF | TGTGCCAGCAGCGCTTTGGTGACTAGTCGGCAAGAGACCCAGTACTTC
- | TRBJ2-1 | TRBV7-2 | TRBD2 | CASSLAGGPSEQFF | TGTGCCAGCAGTCTAGCGGGAGGGCCAAGTGAGCAGTTCTTC
- | TRBJ2-7 | TRBV4-2 | - | CASSQDSSYEQYF | TGTGCCAGCAGCCAGGACAGTTCCTACGAGCAGTACTTC
- | TRBJ2-7 | TRBV28 | - | CASSWLYEQYF | TGTGCCAGCAGTTGGCTTTACGAGCAGTACTTC
- | TRBJ2-2 | TRBV24-1 | TRBD2 | CATSDSPGGTNTGELFF | TGTGCCACCAGTGATTCACCGGGAGGGACGAACACCGGGGAGCTGTTTTTT
- | TRBJ2-1 | TRBV7-3 | - | CASSPTSWGDVNEQFF | TGTGCCAGCAGCCCTACTAGCTGGGGAGACGTTAATGAGCAGTTCTTC
- | TRBJ1-3 | TRBV10-2 | - | CASGEDSTGNTIYF | TGCGCCAGCGGGGAGGATTCTACTGGAAACACCATATATTTT
- | TRBJ2-3 | TRBV18 | TRBD2 | CASSLGPSGGHTQYF | TGTGCCAGCTCTCTCGGGCCTAGCGGGGGACATACGCAGTATTTT
- | TRBJ1-2 | TRBV18 | - | CASSPNRNNYGYTF | TGTGCCAGCTCACCAAACAGAAATAACTATGGCTACACCTTC
- | TRBJ2-7 | TRBV7-2 | TRBD2 | CAPASISGLARKGLEQYF | TGTGCCCCGGCCAGTATCAGCGGACTAGCTCGTAAAGGGCTCGAGCAGTACTTC
- | TRBJ2-3 | TRBV27 | TRBD2 | CASSRKGLAELITDTQYF | TGTGCCAGCAGTAGAAAGGGACTAGCGGAGCTAATCACAGATACGCAGTATTTT
- | TRBJ2-1 | TRBV7-3 | - | CASGSTLIDEQFF | TGTGCCAGCGGCTCGACATTAATCGATGAGCAGTTCTTC
- | TRBJ1-2 | TRBV30 | - | CAWSVLAGAPYGYTF | TGTGCCTGGAGTGTACTGGCAGGGGCTCCCTATGGCTACACCTTC
- | TRBJ2-5 | TRBV7-2 | TRBD2 | CASSLPGLAGGETQYF | TGTGCCAGCAGCTTGCCGGGACTAGCGGGGGGGGAGACCCAGTACTTC
- | TRBJ2-5 | TRBV12-5 | - | CASGLWPGETQYF | TGTGCTAGTGGGTTGTGGCCGGGGGAGACCCAGTACTTC
- | TRBJ2-7 | TRBV15 | - | CATSSRALIYEQYF | TGTGCCACCAGCAGCAGGGCCTTAATCTACGAGCAGTACTTC
- | TRBJ2-5 | TRBV5-4 | - | CASSRNGREETQYF | TGTGCCAGCAGCCGGAATGGCAGGGAAGAGACCCAGTACTTC
- | TRBJ2-7 | TRBV4-3 | TRBD1 | CASSQSPGQGREQYF | TGCGCCAGCAGCCAGTCTCCGGGACAGGGCAGGGAGCAGTACTTC
once | TRBJ2-5 | TRBV29-1 | TRBD2 | CSVEDPQGRGETQYF | TGCAGCGTTGAAGACCCACAAGGGAGGGGAGAGACCCAGTACTTC
- | TRBJ1-2 | TRBV6-5 | TRBD1 | CASSSQGVVGYTF | TGTGCCAGCAGTTCACAGGGGGTTGTTGGCTACACCTTC
- | TRBJ1-1 | TRBV5-1 | TRBD1 | CASSLAGTGNTEAFF | TGCGCCAGCAGCTTGGCCGGGACAGGGAACACTGAAGCTTTCTTT
- | TRBJ1-6 | TRBV30 | - | CACNRDSPLHF | TGTGCCTGCAACAGGGATTCACCCCTCCACTTT
- | TRBJ2-1 | TRBV19 | TRBD2 | CASSILAGGPHEQFF | TGTGCCAGTAGTATCTTGGCGGGAGGGCCTCATGAGCAGTTCTTC
- | TRBJ1-5 | TRBV28 | - | CASRPAWGGGNQPQHF | TGTGCCAGCAGACCAGCTTGGGGGGGAGGCAATCAGCCCCAGCATTTT
- | TRBJ2-7 | TRBV5-4 | TRBD2 | CASSSAGGYEQYF | TGTGCCAGCAGCTCGGCGGGAGGTTACGAGCAGTACTTC
- | TRBJ2-2 | TRBV27 | TRBD2 | CASSSLAGLNTGELFF | TGTGCCAGCAGTTCCCTAGCGGGACTGAACACCGGGGAGCTGTTTTTT
- | TRBJ2-4 | TRBV7-2 | TRBD2 | CASSLVGGPGKNIQYF | TGTGCCAGCAGCTTAGTGGGAGGGCCGGGCAAAAACATTCAGTACTTC
few | TRBJ1-2 | TRBV10-3 | TRBD1 | CAISDGTGVYGYTF | TGTGCCATCAGTGATGGGACAGGGGTCTATGGCTACACCTTC
once | TRBJ2-5 | TRBV24-1 | TRBD1 | CATRGTGGGETQYF | TGTGCCACCAGGGGGACAGGCGGTGGGGAGACCCAGTACTTC
- | TRBJ1-2 | TRBV3-1/TRBV3-2 | - | CASSFNRIRDGYTF | TGTGCCAGCAGCTTTAACCGGATCAGGGATGGCTACACCTTC
- | TRBJ2-3 | TRBV19 | TRBD2 | CASSPWTSGPLTDTQYF | TGTGCCAGTAGTCCTTGGACTAGCGGGCCCTTAACAGATACGCAGTATTTT
- | TRBJ2-1 | TRBV6-1 | - | CASSEAWHEQFF | TGTGCCAGCAGTGAAGCTTGGCATGAGCAGTTCTTC
- | TRBJ2-5 | TRBV6-5 | - | CASSSPTRQETQYF | TGTGCCAGCAGTTCCCCGACTAGGCAAGAGACCCAGTACTTC
- | TRBJ1-5 | TRBV3-1/TRBV3-2 | TRBD1 | CASSLGNRDRAFDQPQHF | TGTGCCAGCAGCCTAGGGAACCGGGACAGGGCTTTTGATCAGCCCCAGCATTTT
- | TRBJ2-3 | TRBV27 | TRBD2 | CASSPLAGGLTDTQYF | TGTGCCAGCAGTCCGCTAGCGGGAGGTCTCACAGATACGCAGTATTTT